What follows are 19 T cell receptor beta chains derived from one specimen sequenced in a study of long-term antiretroviral therapy in people with HIV. Researchers ran immunoSEQ v3.0 at survey level. Here immunoSEQ multiplex PCR was the method, and the copy in TCRdb shows in-frame clones only, minus some. Of fewer than 8,500 clones listed, 81% are singletons. The specimen was unsorted PBMCs, collected about 2.6 years before starting antiretroviral therapy. These receptors came from a middle-aged man with HIV.

V gene TRBV9 combines with J gene TRBJ2-7; D is possibly TRBD1 (5 bases). Per the germline V gene, CDR1 is SGDLS and CDR2 is YYNGEE. This CDR3 contains 15 residues. Trimming pared 7 bases from V and 6 bases from J, leaving 23 bases between. The CDR3 spells CASGPTSGISGEQYF. For the CDR3, the DNA is TGTGCCAGCGGCCCTACCTCAGGGATTTCTGGCGAGCAGTACTTC.

This chain joins TRBV5-4 and TRBJ2-7; D is unresolved. The CDR3 has 12 residues. Trimming shortened V by 2 bases and J by 5 bases, and 8 bases separated the two germline ends. Germline CDR1 and CDR2: SGHNT and YYREEE (reference sequence). CDR3 protein: CASSFAGHEQYF. The CDR3 nucleotides read TGTGCCAGCAGCTTTGCAGGTCACGAGCAGTACTTC. The full variable domain, completed using reference TRBV5-4 and TRBJ2-7, is ETGVTQSPTHLIKTRGQQVTLRCSSQSGHNTVSWYQQALGQGPQFIFQYYREEENGRGNFPPRFSGLQFPNYSSELNVNALELDDSALYLCASSFAGHEQYFGPGTRLTVT.

The V gene is TRBV7-6, the J gene TRBJ1-1; 7 bases agree with TRBD1. V shed 4 bases and J 4 bases; nucleotides not matched to a gene: 9. The CDR3 totals 15 residues. The germline V gene encodes CDR1 SGHVS and CDR2 FNYEAQ. CDR3 nucleotide sequence: TGTGCCAGCAGCTCTCGGACAGGATCTCCCACTGAAGCTTTCTTT. Translating it yields CASSSRTGSPTEAFF.

This clone is classed as medium-sized (0.01 to 0.1%). V gene TRBV7-9 combines with J gene TRBJ2-7; D gene unclear. The germline V gene has CDR1 SEHNR and CDR2 FQNEAQ (reference sequence). Trimming cost V 4 bases and J 4 bases, with 5 bases left between them. CDR3 length: 11 amino acids. The CDR3 bases are TGTGCCAGCAGCTCCGAATACGAGCAGTACTTC. This encodes CASSSEYEQYF.

This clone came up a few times. The chain couples TRBV5-4 to TRBJ2-3; 7 bases match TRBD2. The CDR3 spans 14 residues. The ends lost 4 bases at V and 3 bases at J; junction bases unmatched: 5. Germline CDR1 is SGHNT and CDR2 is YYREEE (reference sequence). CDR3 amino acids: CASSASGVTDTQYF. CDR3 coding DNA: TGTGCCAGCAGCGCGAGCGGGGTTACAGATACGCAGTATTTT.

This clone was picked up a small number of times. The genes are TRBV23-1 and TRBJ1-5, with 7 bases identical to TRBD1. TRBV23-1 is marked as an open reading frame, function uncertain. With V trimmed by 9 bases and J by 9 bases, 8 bases remained unmatched. CDR3 length: 12 amino acids. The CDR3 DNA sequence: TGCGCCAGACAGGGGCCCGGGGGGCCCCAGCATTTT. Translation: CARQGPGGPQHF.

This chain connects TRBV10-2 to TRBJ2-7; D remains ambiguous. Per the germline V gene, CDR1 is WSHSY and CDR2 is SAAADI. Trimming removed 3 bases at V and 6 bases at J, with 6 bases between. The CDR3 spans 11 residues. In DNA form, the CDR3 reads TGCGCCAGCAGTGAATGGGGCGAGCAGTACTTC. It translates to CASSEWGEQYF.

This rearrangement joins TRBV12-5 to TRBJ2-3; D may be TRBD2 (6 bases). Trimming cost V 5 bases and J 1 base, with 10 bases left between them. The CDR3 has 14 amino acids. Germline lookup yields CDR1 LGHNT and CDR2 FRNRAP. In nucleotides, the CDR3 is TGTGCTAGTGGTCCGGGGGAGGGCACAGATACGCAGTATTTT. Protein product: CASGPGEGTDTQYF.

The V gene is TRBV21-1, the J gene TRBJ2-7; the table's D call, TRBD2, has no DNA check behind it. TRBV21-1 is a pseudogene. The CDR3 runs 15 residues. The CDR3 reads CASSPLIGEPYEQYF. The DNA of the CDR3 is TGTGCCAGCAGCCCCCTAATCGGGGAGCCCTACGAGCAGTACTTC.

This clone was seen more than once but under ten times. CDR3 DNA: TGCGCCAGCAGCTTCGGGCACACAGAACTCACAGATACGCAGTATTTT. Its protein product is CASSFGHTELTDTQYF. The V gene is TRBV5-1, the J gene TRBJ2-3; D gene uncertain. The V gene's germline CDR1 is SGHRS and CDR2 YFSETQ. CDR3 length: 16 amino acids. The ends were cut back, 2 bases at V and 2 bases at J, with 15 bases in the middle.

A single count supports this clone. V and J are TRBV27 and TRBJ2-3; TRBD1 might be the D (6 bases). The CDR3 covers 13 residues. Germline lookup yields CDR1 MNHEY and CDR2 SMNVEV (reference sequence). V was trimmed by 3 bases and J by 6 bases, leaving 10 bases between them. DNA of the CDR3: TGTGCCAGCAGTTTTTTTAGGGGGGATACGCAGTATTTT. It translates to CASSFFRGDTQYF.

V and J are TRBV10-2 and TRBJ2-7, with 9 nucleotides matching TRBD2. Germline assignment: CDR1 WSHSY and CDR2 SAAADI. The CDR3 loop spans 15 amino acids. The J segment lost 2 bases and the V segment lost 2 bases, leaving 4 bases of the junction unmatched. The CDR3 DNA follows: TGCGCCAGCAGTGAGAAAAGCGGGGGGCCCTACGAGCAGTACTTC. Its translation: CASSEKSGGPYEQYF.

The chain has TRBV5-1 and TRBJ2-7; weak D call: TRBD1 (6 bases). The V end was cut by 4 bases, the J end by 0 bases, with 23 bases between. The CDR3 spans 18 residues. CDR1 is SGHRS and CDR2 is YFSETQ in the germline V gene. The CDR3, as DNA: TGCGCCAGCAGCGTGGGGAGAGGGGGAACCCCTAGCTCCTACGAGCAGTACTTC. Residues: CASSVGRGGTPSSYEQYF.

The rearrangement uses TRBV10-2 and TRBJ2-5; 9 bases map to TRBD2. Germline V gene data show CDR1 as WSHSY and CDR2 as SAAADI. This CDR3 contains 17 residues. V dropped 5 bases and J dropped 2; count of bases not matched to a gene: 12. The CDR3 sequence: CASSRAPSGGTQETQYF. The CDR3 DNA sequence: TGCGCCAGCAGTCGAGCCCCGAGCGGGGGGACTCAAGAGACCCAGTACTTC.

This chain joins TRBV23-1 and TRBJ1-1, with TRBD1 as a possible D gene (6 bases). TRBV23-1 is labeled an ORF, and its function is uncertain. The CDR3 totals 15 residues. Trimming removed 4 bases from V and 0 bases from J, with 12 bases in between. The CDR3 here is CASSRTGRLNTEAFF. Here the CDR3 DNA reads TGCGCCAGCAGTCGTACAGGGAGATTGAACACTGAAGCTTTCTTT.

This chain joins TRBV20-1 and TRBJ2-5; no definite D call. The CDR3 is 10 residues long. The V end was cut by 4 bases, the J end by 4 bases, with 4 bases between. Germline V gene lookup returns CDR1 DFQATT and CDR2 SNEGSKA (reference sequence). The CDR3 region is CSANIETQYF. The CDR3 DNA reads TGCAGTGCTAATATAGAGACCCAGTACTTC.

This clone is classed as large. CDR3 sequence: CASSLGPGQGPRPYYGYTF. The CDR3, as DNA: TGCGCCAGCAGCTTGGGACCGGGACAGGGACCGCGTCCTTACTATGGCTACACCTTC. The gene calls are TRBV5-1 and TRBJ1-2, with TRBD1 matching 9 bases. CDR1 is SGHRS, CDR2 YFSETQ, per germline. The CDR3 sequence is 19 residues long. J was trimmed by 3 bases and V by 0 bases; bases with no gene match: 15.

The V gene is TRBV5-4, the J gene TRBJ2-7, with 10 bases lining up with TRBD1. Germline-derived CDR1 and CDR2 are SGHNT and YYREEE (reference sequence). The CDR3 length is 16 residues. J gave up 4 bases and V 4 bases, and 11 bases lay outside the gene matches. In DNA form, the CDR3 reads TGTGCCAGCAGCCGTCCCGGGACAGGGGCGAATTACGAGCAGTACTTC. Protein: CASSRPGTGANYEQYF.

CDR3 amino acids: CASSLDGQSYEQYF. The DNA for the CDR3 is TGCGCCAGCAGCTTGGACGGGCAGTCGTACGAGCAGTACTTC. The chain couples TRBV5-1 to TRBJ2-7; D is ambiguous. The CDR3 totals 14 residues. V was trimmed by 0 bases and J by 4 bases, leaving 11 bases between them. Per germline, CDR1 SGHRS and CDR2 YFSETQ.